This T cell receptor (beta chain) is drawn from a study of blood T cell repertoires in COVID-19. On the study more broadly: There were acute and convalescent COVID-19 samples, and they came from the United States, Italy and Spain.

Germline CDR1 MNHEY, CDR2 SVGEGT. This CDR3 has 15 amino acids. V was clipped by 0 bases and J by 0 bases, with 8 bases between them. The authors' processing: Amplified reference gene primers provided the basis for estimating nucleated cell counts. Method: immunoSEQ multiplex PCR; TCRdb's copy keeps in-frame clones and lacks some. V and J calls and clone size are given by that table; D and trimming were obtained from the DNA. The sample has around 260,000 clones, around 84% seen once. The clonotype comes from a man between 60 and 75 years old with acute or convalescent COVID-19. The chain is built from TRBV6-2 or TRBV6-3 and TRBJ1-2; D is unclear. Sequencing was done on a sample of peripheral blood. The CDR3 region is CASSYSPRANYGYTF. CDR3 nucleotide sequence: TGTGCCAGCAGTTACTCCCCACGAGCTAACTATGGCTACACCTTC.